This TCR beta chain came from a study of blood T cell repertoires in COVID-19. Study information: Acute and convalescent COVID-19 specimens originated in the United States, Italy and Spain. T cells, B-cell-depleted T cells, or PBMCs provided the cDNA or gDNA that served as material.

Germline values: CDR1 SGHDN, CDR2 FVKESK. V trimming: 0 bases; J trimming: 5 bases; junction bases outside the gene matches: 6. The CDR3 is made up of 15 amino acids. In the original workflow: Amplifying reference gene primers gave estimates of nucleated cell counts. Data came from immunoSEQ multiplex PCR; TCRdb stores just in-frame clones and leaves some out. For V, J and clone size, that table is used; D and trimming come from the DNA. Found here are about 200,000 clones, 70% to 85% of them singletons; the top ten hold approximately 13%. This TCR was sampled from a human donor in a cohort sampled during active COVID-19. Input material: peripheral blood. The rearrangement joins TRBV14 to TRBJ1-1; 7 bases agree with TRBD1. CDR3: CASSQDGGTVTEAFF. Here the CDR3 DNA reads TGTGCCAGCAGCCAAGATGGGGGGACAGTAACTGAAGCTTTCTTT.